Below are 6 T cell receptor beta chains sequenced from a single sample in a study of cytomegalovirus exposure and HLA in healthy donors. Generated by immunoSEQ multiplex PCR, the TCRdb table keeps only in-frame clones and is missing some. The sample has about 160,000 clones, less than 90% seen once; the top ten hold about 6%. The sample taken for sequencing was PBMCs. The receptors stem from a woman in her thirties in good health and CMV-seronegative.

This chain uses TRBV27 with TRBJ1-2; no clear D. The V gene's germline CDR1 is MNHEY and CDR2 SMNVEV (reference sequence). Trimming stripped 3 bases from V and 8 bases from J, with 19 bases between. This CDR3 contains 15 residues. The DNA of the CDR3 is TGTGCCAGCAGTTTGACTTTCGGTTCCACACGGGGCTACACCTTC. Its protein product is CASSLTFGSTRGYTF.

The V and J genes are TRBV4-3 and TRBJ2-4, with D possibly being TRBD1 (6 bases). Germline assignment: CDR1 LGHNA and CDR2 YSLEER. This CDR3 region has 16 residues. Trimming took off 2 bases at V and 0 bases at J, with 11 bases between the two ends. CDR3 amino acids: CASSQLTGVAKNIQYF. For the CDR3, the DNA is TGCGCCAGCAGCCAATTGACAGGAGTAGCCAAAAACATTCAGTACTTC.

This sequence joins TRBV6-5 and TRBJ1-2; no firm D call. This CDR3 is 11 amino acids long. V shed 8 bases and J shed 4 bases, with 8 bases lying between them. The germline CDR1 and CDR2 sequences are MNHEY and SVGAGI. This chain's CDR3 is CASGESYGYTF. The CDR3 region has the DNA TGTGCCAGCGGGGAGAGCTATGGCTACACCTTC.

The J gene is TRBJ2-5, the V gene TRBV7-3, with a weak D call TRBD1 (6 bases). V lost 3 bases to trimming and J lost 9 bases, with 14 bases between them. Germline-derived CDR1 and CDR2 are SGHTA and FQGTGA. The CDR3 has 13 residues. The DNA for the CDR3 is TGTGCCAGCAGCTTCGACGGCAGGGGTGCCCAGTACTTC. Encoded protein: CASSFDGRGAQYF.

The chain has TRBV7-3 and TRBJ2-3, with D hard to call. Germline loops: CDR1 SGHTA, CDR2 FQGTGA. This CDR3 has 14 residues. V shed 5 bases and J shed 0 bases, with 9 bases lying between them. CDR3 sequence (DNA): TGTGCCAGCAGCAACTCCGGGAGCACAGATACGCAGTATTTT. It yields the protein CASSNSGSTDTQYF.

This rearrangement joins TRBV2 to TRBJ2-5; 11 nucleotides align to TRBD2. There are 14 residues in the CDR3. With V trimmed by 6 bases and J by 4 bases, 4 bases remained unmatched. CDR1 is SNHLY, CDR2 FYNNEI, per germline. The DNA of the CDR3 is TGTGCCAGCAGGGTAGCGGGGGGGGGAGAGACCCAGTACTTC. Translation gives CASRVAGGGETQYF.